This passage covers 23 T cell receptor beta chains from one sample sequenced in a study of T cells in localized non-small cell lung cancer. Generated by immunoSEQ multiplex PCR, the TCRdb table keeps only in-frame clones and is missing some. The sample has 30,000 or so clones; 87% are singletons. Sample: peripheral blood, taken before any cancer treatment. These TCRs come from a male donor aged 60 or over with stage I lung adenocarcinoma.

This clone was counted once. This rearrangement joins TRBV28 to TRBJ1-1; possibly TRBD1 for D (5 bases). This CDR3 comprises 13 residues. CDR1 is MDHEN, CDR2 SYDVKM, per germline. V gave up 7 bases and J gave up 6 bases, with 15 bases separating them. CDR3 in DNA: TGTGCCAGCACCCTAGACAGCCCCCCTGAAGCTTTCTTT. Protein product: CASTLDSPPEAFF.

The chain uses TRBV30 and TRBJ2-3, with unresolved D. V was cut by 8 bases and J by 5 bases, with 11 bases left in between. CDR1 GTSNPN and CDR2 SVGIG come from the germline V gene (reference sequence). The CDR3 spans 11 residues. DNA of the CDR3: TGTGCCGGCCTAGTTGGAGATACGCAGTATTTT. Encoded protein: CAGLVGDTQYF.

This clone appeared a single time. The V gene is TRBV18, the J gene TRBJ2-2; tentative D call: TRBD2 (6 bases). CDR1 KGHSH and CDR2 LQKENI come from the germline V gene. The V end lost 8 bases, the J end lost 3 bases, and 16 bases lay between the germline ends. The CDR3 covers 15 residues. The CDR3 sequence is CASLLNGEDTGELFF. The DNA of the CDR3 is TGTGCCAGCCTCCTGAACGGGGAGGACACCGGGGAGCTGTTTTTT.

The rearrangement uses TRBV5-1 and TRBJ1-2, with TRBD1 identical over 12 bases. Trimming at V came to 4 bases and at J to 8 bases, leaving 6 bases not matched to a gene. The V gene's germline CDR1 is SGHRS and CDR2 YFSETQ. The CDR3 consists of 14 residues. Here the CDR3 reads CASSQGQGAGGYTF. In DNA, the CDR3 is TGCGCCAGCAGCCAGGGACAGGGGGCCGGAGGCTACACCTTC.

V and J are TRBV30 and TRBJ1-1, with D perhaps matching TRBD1 (6 bases). Germline V lookup: CDR1 GTSNPN, CDR2 SVGIG (reference sequence). The CDR3 has 13 amino acids. Trimming removed 7 bases from V and 3 bases from J, with 15 bases in between. The CDR3 spells CAFTRGTHTEAFF. CDR3 in DNA: TGTGCCTTCACCAGGGGTACTCACACTGAAGCTTTCTTT.

V and J are TRBV4-3 and TRBJ2-5, with 9 bases that match TRBD2. The CDR3 spans 16 residues. Germline lookup yields CDR1 LGHNA and CDR2 YSLEER. After removal of 0 bases from V and 4 bases from J, the junction contained 6 bases not matched to a gene. The CDR3 DNA sequence: TGCGCCAGCAGCCAAGAGCGGGGGGGCCTGGGAGAGACCCAGTACTTC. Translating gives CASSQERGGLGETQYF.

This clone was found once. This chain joins TRBV28 and TRBJ1-2, with 9 bases matching TRBD1. Germline assignment: CDR1 MDHEN and CDR2 SYDVKM. There are 14 residues in the CDR3. Germline trimming cut 5 bases from V and 8 bases from J; bases unmatched to any gene: 9. CDR3 coding DNA: TGTGCCAGCAGTAGCTCGGGACAGGGAGGAGGCTACACCTTC. Translated: CASSSSGQGGGYTF.

This clone was detected a few times. This chain links TRBV18 with TRBJ1-2, with a possible D match to TRBD1 (5 bases). Deletions cut 3 bases from V and 4 bases from J, with 15 bases between. There are 15 residues in the CDR3. The germline V gene encodes CDR1 KGHSH and CDR2 LQKENI. Here the CDR3 DNA reads TGTGCCAGCTCACCCGGCGTGGGGCAGCTCTATGGCTACACCTTC. It specifies CASSPGVGQLYGYTF.

The J gene is TRBJ2-1, the V gene TRBV13; D not resolved. Germline V lookup: CDR1 PRHDT, CDR2 FYEKMQ (reference sequence). V lost 2 bases, J lost 5 bases, and 4 bases lay in between. This CDR3 has 12 amino acids. The CDR3 DNA follows: TGTGCCAGCAGCTTAAACGACAATGAGCAGTTCTTC. It encodes CASSLNDNEQFF. Based on the CDR3 plus reference TRBV13 and TRBJ2-1, the full variable domain is AAGVIQSPRHLIKEKRETATLKCYPIPRHDTVYWYQQGPGQDPQFLISFYEKMQSDKGSIPDRFSAQQFSDYHSELNMSSLELGDSALYFCASSLNDNEQFFGPGTRLTVL.

The chain has TRBV19 and TRBJ2-5; possible D gene TRBD2, 5 bases. This CDR3 comprises 13 residues. Per germline, CDR1 LNHDA and CDR2 SQIVND (reference sequence). V was pared by 5 bases and J by 2 bases, with 9 bases between. The CDR3 sequence: CASSGGLQETQYF. DNA for the CDR3: TGTGCCAGTAGTGGCGGGCTGCAAGAGACCCAGTACTTC.

The V and J genes are TRBV9 and TRBJ2-7; a possible D gene is TRBD1 (5 bases). This CDR3 is built from 15 residues. V lost 3 bases and J lost 0, with 13 bases in between. Germline CDR1 reads SGDLS; CDR2 reads YYNGEE. The chain's CDR3 is CASSALWGPSYEQYF. The CDR3 DNA follows: TGTGCCAGCAGCGCCCTCTGGGGCCCCTCCTACGAGCAGTACTTC.

V usage is TRBV4-3 and J usage is TRBJ2-3; 12 bases line up with TRBD2. V shed 1 base, J shed 0 bases, and the junction held 2 bases outside the gene matches. The CDR3 has 17 amino acids. CDR1 and CDR2 (germline): LGHNA, YSLEER. The DNA for the CDR3 is TGCGCCAGCAGCCAAGGAGGGACTAGCGGGAGCACAGATACGCAGTATTTT. This gives the protein CASSQGGTSGSTDTQYF.

This clone is a singleton in its sample. This chain uses TRBV27 with TRBJ2-3, with TRBD1 identical over 11 bases. This CDR3 has 16 amino acids. The germline V gene has CDR1 MNHEY and CDR2 SMNVEV (reference sequence). The junction had 10 bases not matched to a gene; V was cut back by 6 bases and J by 5 bases. In nucleotides, the CDR3 is TGTGCCAGCAGATACGCCCGGGACAGGGGGGAAGATACGCAGTATTTT. Translated, it gives CASRYARDRGEDTQYF.

The chain uses TRBV10-3 and TRBJ2-3; 7 nucleotides align to TRBD2. Per germline, CDR1 ENHRY and CDR2 SYGVKD. V lost 0 bases to trimming and J lost 4 bases; unmatched junction nucleotides: 4. This CDR3 has 15 amino acids. As DNA, the CDR3 is TGTGCCATCAGTGAGTCCTGGACTAGTCCAGATACGCAGTATTTT. It yields the protein CAISESWTSPDTQYF.

The chain employs TRBV7-2 and TRBJ2-5; 8 bases fit TRBD2. From germline, CDR1 is SGHTA and CDR2 FQGNSA. The CDR3 has 14 residues. The V segment lost 5 bases and the J segment 7 bases; nucleotides outside the gene matches: 9. As DNA, the CDR3 is TGTGCCAGCAGCCCCGGGGGGGTAATTGGGACCCAGTACTTC. It codes for CASSPGGVIGTQYF. The full variable domain, rest sourced from reference TRBV7-2 and TRBJ2-5, is GAGVSQSPSNKVTEKGKDVELRCDPISGHTALYWYRQSLGQGLEFLIYFQGNSAPDKSGLPSDRFSAERTGGSVSTLTIQRTQQEDSAVYLCASSPGGVIGTQYFGPGTRLLVL.

This clone turned up a few times. This chain links TRBV5-4 with TRBJ1-1; D call uncertain. The germline V gene encodes CDR1 SGHNT and CDR2 YYREEE (reference sequence). Trimming shortened V by 3 bases and J by 1 base, and 7 bases separated the two germline ends. The CDR3 extends over 13 amino acids. The chain's CDR3 is CASSSQANTEAFF. CDR3 DNA: TGTGCCAGCAGCTCCCAAGCGAACACTGAAGCTTTCTTT.

CDR3 amino acids: CASSLGLAGSTDTQYF. The CDR3 DNA follows: TGTGCCAGCAGCCTCGGACTAGCGGGGAGCACAGATACGCAGTATTTT. The V call is TRBV4-2, the J call TRBJ2-3; 12 bases are shared with TRBD2. The junction had 2 bases not matched to a gene; V was cut back by 4 bases and J by 0 bases. This CDR3 region has 16 residues. Germline V gene sequence: CDR1 LGHNA, CDR2 YNFKEQ.

This rearrangement joins TRBV7-2 to TRBJ2-1; D is unresolved. The CDR3 runs 14 residues. Trimming pared 5 bases from V and 8 bases from J, leaving 16 bases between. CDR1 is SGHTA, CDR2 FQGNSA, per germline. Here the CDR3 reads CASSPPLFGDEQFF. CDR3 bases: TGTGCCAGCAGCCCCCCCCTATTTGGAGATGAGCAGTTCTTC.

The chain is built from TRBV2 and TRBJ2-1; 14 nucleotides line up with TRBD2. Germline CDR1 is SNHLY and CDR2 is FYNNEI. V gave up 6 bases and J gave up 7 bases; unmatched junction bases: 8. The CDR3 runs to 16 residues. The DNA for the CDR3 is TGTGCCAGCAGCCCCCGACTAGCGGGGGGGCCTAATGAGCAGTTCTTC. It translates to CASSPRLAGGPNEQFF.

V is TRBV10-2 and J is TRBJ2-2; the D gene is possibly TRBD1 (6 bases). V shed 9 bases and J shed 3 bases, with 17 bases lying between them. CDR1 is WSHSY and CDR2 is SAAADI in the germline V gene. This CDR3 has 15 residues. CDR3 loop: CARQPAGDYTGELFF. The DNA for the CDR3 is TGCGCCAGGCAGCCGGCAGGGGATTACACCGGGGAGCTGTTTTTT.

V usage is TRBV7-2 and J usage is TRBJ2-1, with TRBD1 matching over 9 bases. The ends lost 2 bases at V and 4 bases at J; junction bases unmatched: 3. Germline V gene data show CDR1 as SGHTA and CDR2 as FQGNSA. The CDR3 sequence is 15 residues long. CDR3 coding DNA: TGTGCCAGCAGCTTACGGGACAGGGAGTACAATGAGCAGTTCTTC. This translates into CASSLRDREYNEQFF.

The chain recombines TRBV7-2 with TRBJ2-7; D remains unclear. Germline CDR1 and CDR2: SGHTA and FQGNSA. The CDR3 runs 14 residues. V lost 5 bases, J lost 4 bases, and 15 bases lay in between. CDR3 protein: CASSRTSQGYEQYF. In DNA form, the CDR3 reads TGTGCCAGCAGCCGCACCAGCCAAGGTTACGAGCAGTACTTC. Full variable domain (rest looked up from reference TRBV7-2 and TRBJ2-7): GAGVSQSPSNKVTEKGKDVELRCDPISGHTALYWYRQSLGQGLEFLIYFQGNSAPDKSGLPSDRFSAERTGGSVSTLTIQRTQQEDSAVYLCASSRTSQGYEQYFGPGTRLTVT.

This clone has a handful of counts. Other DNA variants within this sample encode the same CDR3. The V gene is TRBV6-1, the J gene TRBJ1-3, with D maybe TRBD1 (5 bases). Per germline, CDR1 MNHNS and CDR2 SASEGT. The CDR3 is made up of 14 amino acids. With 3 bases removed from V and 0 bases from J, the gap between germline ends came to 6 bases. CDR3 in amino acids: CASSDGASGNTIYF. DNA for the CDR3: TGTGCCAGCAGTGATGGGGCCTCTGGAAACACCATATATTTT.